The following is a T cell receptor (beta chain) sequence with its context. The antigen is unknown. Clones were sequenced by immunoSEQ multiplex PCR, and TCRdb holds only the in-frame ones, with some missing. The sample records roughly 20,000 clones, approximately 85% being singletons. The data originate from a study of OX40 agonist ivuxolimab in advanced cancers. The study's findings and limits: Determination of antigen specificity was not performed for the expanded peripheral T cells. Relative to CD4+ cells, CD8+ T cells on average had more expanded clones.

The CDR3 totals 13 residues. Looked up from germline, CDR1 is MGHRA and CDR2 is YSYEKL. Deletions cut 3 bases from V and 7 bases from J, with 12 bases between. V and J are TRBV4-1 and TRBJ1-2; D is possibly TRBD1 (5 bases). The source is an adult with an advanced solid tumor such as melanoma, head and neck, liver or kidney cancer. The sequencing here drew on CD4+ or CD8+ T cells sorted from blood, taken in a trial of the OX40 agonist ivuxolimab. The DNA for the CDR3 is TGCGCCAGCAGCCACCTTGCCGGGACTGGCTACACCTTC. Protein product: CASSHLAGTGYTF.